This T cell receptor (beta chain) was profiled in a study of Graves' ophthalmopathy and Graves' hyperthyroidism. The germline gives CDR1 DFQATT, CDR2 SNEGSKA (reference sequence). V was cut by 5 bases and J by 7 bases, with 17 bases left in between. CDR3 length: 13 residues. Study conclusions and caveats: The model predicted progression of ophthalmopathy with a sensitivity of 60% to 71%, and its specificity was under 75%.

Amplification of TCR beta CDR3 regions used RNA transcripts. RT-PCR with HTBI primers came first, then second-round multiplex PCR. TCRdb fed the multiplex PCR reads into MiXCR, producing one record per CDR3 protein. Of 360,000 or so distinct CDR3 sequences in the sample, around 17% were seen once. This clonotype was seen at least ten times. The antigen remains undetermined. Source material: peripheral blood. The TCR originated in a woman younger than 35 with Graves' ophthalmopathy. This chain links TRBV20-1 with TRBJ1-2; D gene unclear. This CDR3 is CSAASGGKSGYTF. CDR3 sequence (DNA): TGCAGTGCTGCGTCGGGAGGTAAAAGTGGCTACACCTTC.